This T cell receptor beta chain was captured in a study of blood T cell repertoires in COVID-19. The overall study: Samples representing acute and convalescent COVID-19 were sourced from the United States, Italy and Spain.

The CDR3 extends over 13 amino acids. Germline V gene sequence: CDR1 SEHNR, CDR2 FQNEAQ (reference sequence). Trimming took 5 bases from V and 4 from J, leaving 11 bases between them. Original processing methods: Estimation of nucleated cell counts relied on the amplification of reference gene primers. The table came from immunoSEQ multiplex PCR; TCRdb's copy has only in-frame clones and leaves some out. V and J calls and clone size are given by that table; D and trimming were obtained from the DNA. The sample consists of roughly 180,000 clones, approximately 86% of them appearing once. The chain has TRBV7-9 and TRBJ1-1, with a weak D call TRBD1 (5 bases). The receptor was isolated from a man aged 60 to 75 with acute or convalescent COVID-19. Sequenced input: peripheral blood. The chain's CDR3 is CASSRTGGTEAFF. CDR3 DNA: TGTGCCAGCAGCAGGACGGGGGGCACTGAAGCTTTCTTT. Combining the CDR3 with reference TRBV7-9 and TRBJ1-1 gives the whole variable domain DTGVSQNPRHKITKRGQNVTFRCDPISEHNRLYWYRQTLGQGPEFLTYFQNEAQLEKSRLLSDRFSAERPKGSFSTLEIQRTEQGDSAMYLCASSRTGGTEAFFGQGTRLTVV.